The 21 T cell receptor beta chains presented below share a single source sample, sequenced in a study of cytomegalovirus exposure and HLA in healthy donors. Here immunoSEQ multiplex PCR was the method, and the copy in TCRdb shows in-frame clones only, minus some. The table has approximately 160,000 clones, 95% to 96% seen once. The sample taken for sequencing was PBMCs. The source is a woman aged 18-29 years in good health and CMV-seronegative.

This chain links TRBV11-2 with TRBJ2-3; D possibly corresponds to TRBD2 (5 bases). The germline V and J ends were trimmed by 1 base and 2 bases, with 10 bases remaining between them. The V gene's germline CDR1 is SGHAT and CDR2 FQNNGV. This CDR3 spans 15 amino acids. The CDR3 DNA reads TGTGCCAGCAGCTTAGGTGCCGGGGTCACAGATACGCAGTATTTT. This gives the protein CASSLGAGVTDTQYF.

The CDR3 DNA reads TGTGCCAGCAGCCGACGACAGTTCACTGAAGCTTTCTTT. Amino acids: CASSRRQFTEAFF. The chain uses TRBV7-2 and TRBJ1-1; the D gene is possibly TRBD1 (5 bases). Trimming left V 5 bases short and J 4 bases short, with 11 bases between. The length of the CDR3 is 13 residues. Germline values: CDR1 SGHTA, CDR2 FQGNSA.

The genes are TRBV5-1 and TRBJ1-1; 7 bases align to TRBD1. The germline V gene encodes CDR1 SGHRS and CDR2 YFSETQ. The trim removed 1 base at V and 4 bases at J, leaving 10 bases unmatched. The length of the CDR3 is 16 residues. CDR3 sequence reads: CASSLIRDSGGTEAFF. CDR3 DNA: TGCGCCAGCAGCTTGATACGGGATTCAGGGGGCACTGAAGCTTTCTTT.

This clone was seen only once. The chain employs TRBV4-3 and TRBJ1-2, with a possible D match to TRBD1 (5 bases). Germline-derived CDR1 and CDR2 are LGHNA and YSLEER. V lost 0 bases and J lost 8, with 16 bases in between. This CDR3 spans 15 amino acids. In DNA, the CDR3 is TGCGCCAGCAGCCAAGAGGGCTCCCCCAGGGTCGGCTACACCTTC. Translation: CASSQEGSPRVGYTF.

The chain combines TRBV19 with TRBJ1-1, with TRBD1 matching over 8 bases. The CDR3 is 14 amino acids. The germline V gene encodes CDR1 LNHDA and CDR2 SQIVND (reference sequence). Trimming cost V 4 bases and J 1 base; bases outside gene matches: 2. CDR3 nucleotide sequence: TGTGCCAGTAGTACAGGGACAGGGAACACTGAAGCTTTCTTT. This sequence encodes CASSTGTGNTEAFF.

The chain couples TRBV5-4 to TRBJ1-2, with 9 bases aligning to TRBD1. The CDR3 is 15 residues long. Germline V gene sequence: CDR1 SGHNT, CDR2 YYREEE (reference sequence). V dropped 2 bases and J dropped 4; count of bases not matched to a gene: 6. The CDR3 loop reads CASSFGQGRGYGYTF. The CDR3 DNA follows: TGTGCCAGCAGCTTCGGACAGGGGCGCGGCTATGGCTACACCTTC.

The chain links TRBV4-3 to TRBJ1-2, with D possibly matching TRBD1 (5 bases). This CDR3 has 14 residues. V lost 0 bases to trimming and J lost 8 bases, with 13 bases between them. Germline lookup yields CDR1 LGHNA and CDR2 YSLEER. In DNA, the CDR3 is TGCGCCAGCAGCCAAGATTATGGGGGGTGGGGCTACACCTTC. It codes for CASSQDYGGWGYTF.

The J gene is TRBJ1-1, the V gene TRBV11-2; perhaps TRBD1 as D (6 bases). Germline assignment: CDR1 SGHAT and CDR2 FQNNGV. V was clipped by 4 bases and J by 4 bases, with 16 bases between them. The CDR3 totals 15 residues. This chain's CDR3 is CASSSTQGVATEAFF. In nucleotides, the CDR3 is TGTGCCAGCAGCTCAACACAGGGCGTAGCCACTGAAGCTTTCTTT. The full variable domain, in which reference TRBV11-2 and TRBJ1-1 provide the parts outside the CDR3, is EAGVAQSPRYKIIEKRQSVAFWCNPISGHATLYWYQQILGQGPKLLIQFQNNGVVDDSQLPKDRFSAERLKGVDSTLKIQPAKLEDSAVYLCASSSTQGVATEAFFGQGTRLTVV.

The V gene is TRBV7-3, the J gene TRBJ2-1, with 9 bases that match TRBD1. This CDR3 region has 14 residues. Germline CDR1 reads SGHTA; CDR2 reads FQGTGA. V lost 8 bases to trimming and J lost 7 bases; unmatched junction nucleotides: 9. The CDR3 here is CASALGQGYNEQFF. Here the CDR3 DNA reads TGTGCCAGCGCACTAGGACAGGGGTATAATGAGCAGTTCTTC.

This chain connects TRBV7-9 to TRBJ2-3; D is perhaps TRBD2 (5 bases). Germline V gives CDR1 SEHNR, CDR2 FQNEAQ (reference sequence). The CDR3 sequence is 14 residues long. Trimming shortened V by 2 bases and J by 6 bases, and 12 bases separated the two germline ends. The CDR3 coding sequence is TGTGCCAGCAGCTTATTTCTGGGAGCGGATACGCAGTATTTT. It yields the protein CASSLFLGADTQYF.

This clone was counted between two and nine times. V and J are TRBV29-1 and TRBJ1-2; D not resolved. Per the germline V gene, CDR1 is SQVTM and CDR2 is ANQGSEA. CDR3 size: 9 residues. Trimming left V 4 bases short and J 6 bases short, with 3 bases between. The CDR3: CSVADGYTF. CDR3 bases: TGCAGCGTTGCGGATGGCTACACCTTC.

V usage is TRBV6-5 and J usage is TRBJ1-1; 7 bases align to TRBD1. Trimming at V came to 8 bases and at J to 3 bases, leaving 9 bases not matched to a gene. Per the germline V gene, CDR1 is MNHEY and CDR2 is SVGAGI. The CDR3 has 14 amino acids. The CDR3 spells CASGTDRPHTEAFF. CDR3 nucleotide sequence: TGTGCCAGCGGGACAGACCGACCACACACTGAAGCTTTCTTT.

V and J are TRBV6-5 and TRBJ1-2; D perhaps matches TRBD1 (5 bases). Per the germline V gene, CDR1 is MNHEY and CDR2 is SVGAGI. CDR3 length equals 14 residues. Trimming removed 8 bases at V and 4 bases at J, with 17 bases between. The CDR3 nucleotides read TGTGCCAGCGGGGGTCGGGGAGGGTTCTATGGCTACACCTTC. Protein sequence: CASGGRGGFYGYTF.

The chain carries TRBV4-1 and TRBJ2-2; D call uncertain. In germline, CDR1 is MGHRA, CDR2 YSYEKL. Trimming left V 4 bases short and J 4 bases short, with 7 bases between. This CDR3 comprises 13 residues. CDR3 sequence (DNA): TGCGCCAGCAGCCGCACGGGCACCGGGGAGCTGTTTTTT. Translated, it gives CASSRTGTGELFF.

CDR3 DNA sequence: TGTGCCAGCTCACCACTTGACCGCGGGTATGGCTACACCTTC. It encodes CASSPLDRGYGYTF. The chain employs TRBV18 and TRBJ1-2; no clear D. The length of the CDR3 is 14 residues. Per germline, CDR1 KGHSH and CDR2 LQKENI. V gave up 1 base and J gave up 5 bases, with 11 bases separating them.

The gene calls are TRBV4-3 and TRBJ1-4; D might be TRBD1 (5 bases). CDR1 and CDR2 (germline): LGHNA, YSLEER. Trimming removed 0 bases from V and 13 bases from J, with 15 bases in between. CDR3 length: 14 residues. CDR3 sequence reads: CASSQDNPAGPLFF. The CDR3 DNA reads TGCGCCAGCAGCCAAGATAACCCGGCAGGGCCACTGTTTTTT.

The rearrangement uses TRBV6-1 and TRBJ2-5; 11 positions match TRBD1. The CDR3 length is 17 residues. The junction had 11 bases not matched to a gene; V was cut back by 4 bases and J by 4 bases. CDR1 is MNHNS and CDR2 is SASEGT in the germline V gene. DNA for the CDR3: TGTGCCAGCAGTGCGCCCCGGGACAGGGGGTTGGGAGAGACCCAGTACTTC. As protein: CASSAPRDRGLGETQYF.

This chain connects TRBV5-1 to TRBJ2-5; 7 bases map to TRBD1. The CDR3 spans 14 residues. Germline V gives CDR1 SGHRS, CDR2 YFSETQ. V dropped 5 bases and J dropped 1; count of bases not matched to a gene: 5. CDR3 loop: CASSRDSRQETQYF. CDR3 in DNA: TGCGCCAGCAGTCGGGACAGCCGCCAAGAGACCCAGTACTTC. Combining the CDR3 with reference TRBV5-1 and TRBJ2-5 gives the whole variable domain KAGVTQTPRYLIKTRGQQVTLSCSPISGHRSVSWYQQTPGQGLQFLFEYFSETQRNKGNFPGRFSGRQFSNSRSEMNVSTLELGDSALYLCASSRDSRQETQYFGPGTRLLVL.

V and J are TRBV5-4 and TRBJ2-7; D possibly corresponds to TRBD1 (6 bases). CDR1 and CDR2 from the germline V gene are SGHNT and YYREEE (reference sequence). This CDR3 region has 14 residues. The ends were cut back, 4 bases at V and 3 bases at J, with 14 bases in the middle. CDR3 loop: CASSQQQGHYEQYF. The CDR3 DNA reads TGTGCCAGCAGCCAACAACAGGGCCACTACGAGCAGTACTTC.

The chain carries TRBV5-6 and TRBJ2-7; maybe TRBD1 (6 bases). Trimming stripped 0 bases from V and 7 bases from J, with 17 bases between. The germline CDR1 and CDR2 sequences are SGHDT and YYEEEE. The CDR3 is made up of 15 amino acids. This CDR3 reads CASSLGRQVGREQYF. Written as DNA, the CDR3 is TGTGCCAGCAGCTTGGGAAGACAGGTTGGGAGAGAGCAGTACTTC.

The chain has TRBV25-1 and TRBJ2-5; 11 nucleotides match TRBD1. CDR3 length: 14 residues. CDR1 MGHDK and CDR2 SYGVNS come from the germline V gene. Trimming took 4 bases from V and 12 from J; bases not matched to a gene: 10. CDR3 in amino acids: CASSGTGGKASKYF. The CDR3 coding sequence is TGTGCCAGCAGTGGGACAGGGGGCAAAGCTTCCAAGTACTTC. Drawing the rest from reference TRBV25-1 and TRBJ2-5, the complete variable domain is EADIYQTPRYLVIGTGKKITLECSQTMGHDKMYWYQQDPGMELHLIHYSYGVNSTEKGDLSSESTVSRIRTEHFPLTLESARPSHTSQYLCASSGTGGKASKYFGPGTRLLVL.